The 30 T cell receptor beta chains given below trace back to one sample, sequenced in a study of T cell responses to AZD1222 COVID-19 vaccine (dated by TCRdb to 2020 to 2023). This specimen's time point label, interpreted: about 28 days (+/-7) after the second vaccine dose. Library generation was performed with the immunoSEQ multiplex PCR assay. In TCRdb, the immuneACCESS table is reduced to in-frame sequences with V and J assigned. These tables do not hold every clone; where another copy was compared, an unresolved V gene accounts for under half, and the others remain unexplained. This sample holds about 180,000 clones; approximately 94% were observed only once. Around 1.6% of the sample belongs to the ten largest clones. Material: peripheral blood, obtained 28 days after the second AZD1222 dose. Receptors originate from an adult who received the AZD1222 COVID-19 vaccine.

The rearrangement joins TRBV5-6 to TRBJ2-7; 11 bases are shared with TRBD2. The CDR3 extends over 18 amino acids. The V gene's germline CDR1 is SGHDT and CDR2 YYEEEE. Losses at the gene ends were 4 bases for V and 5 bases for J; bases not matched to a gene: 17. The DNA for the CDR3 is TGTGCCAGCAGCGGTGATAGGCTAGCGGGAGGTAGAGGCGACGAGCAGTACTTC. Protein product: CASSGDRLAGGRGDEQYF.

This clone was detected once. The chain uses TRBV4-1 and TRBJ2-7; D is possibly TRBD1 (6 bases). The V end lost 5 bases, the J end lost 5 bases, and 16 bases lay between the germline ends. CDR1 MGHRA and CDR2 YSYEKL come from the germline V gene. This CDR3 is 14 amino acids long. CDR3: CASSFGTPMDEQYF. The CDR3 DNA reads TGCGCCAGCAGCTTCGGGACACCTATGGACGAGCAGTACTTC.

The chain links TRBV5-1 to TRBJ1-6; D gene ambiguous. The CDR3 is made up of 15 amino acids. Trimming removed 5 bases from V and 0 bases from J, with 9 bases in between. The germline V gene has CDR1 SGHRS and CDR2 YFSETQ. The CDR3 nucleotides read TGCGCCAGCAGGGAAAATCCCTCCTATAATTCACCCCTCCACTTT. Its translation: CASRENPSYNSPLHF.

The chain joins TRBV5-5 to TRBJ2-7; D is unresolved. The V end was cut by 2 bases, the J end by 0 bases, with 12 bases between. From germline, CDR1 is SGHKS and CDR2 YYEKEE (reference sequence). This CDR3 contains 15 residues. As DNA, the CDR3 is TGTGCCAGCAGCTTCCAGACGCACAGCTCCTACGAGCAGTACTTC. It is translated as CASSFQTHSSYEQYF.

The gene calls are TRBV13 and TRBJ2-7; D ambiguous. Per the germline V gene, CDR1 is PRHDT and CDR2 is FYEKMQ (reference sequence). Between the trimmed V and J ends, which lost 0 bases and 5 bases, there was a span of 11 bases. The length of the CDR3 is 14 residues. This CDR3 reads CASSLGQEAHEQYF. The DNA for the CDR3 is TGTGCCAGCAGCTTAGGCCAGGAAGCGCACGAGCAGTACTTC.

This rearrangement joins TRBV27 to TRBJ1-5; 8 bases align to TRBD1. The CDR3 sequence is 15 residues long. V shed 6 bases and J 3 bases; nucleotides not matched to a gene: 7. CDR1 is MNHEY and CDR2 is SMNVEV in the germline V gene (reference sequence). The CDR3 reads CASRLTGAYNQPQHF. CDR3 in DNA: TGTGCCAGCAGACTGACAGGGGCTTACAATCAGCCCCAGCATTTT.

The chain links TRBV30 to TRBJ2-6; 8 bases are a match to TRBD1. This CDR3 region has 16 residues. With 4 bases clipped from V and 0 bases from J, the junction kept 5 bases outside the gene matches. Germline V CDR1 and CDR2: GTSNPN, SVGIG (reference sequence). CDR3 coding DNA: TGTGCCTGGAAGGGGACAGGAAGCTCTGGGGCCAACGTCCTGACTTTC. Amino acid sequence: CAWKGTGSSGANVLTF.

The rearrangement joins TRBV4-1 to TRBJ1-1, with 8 bases fitting TRBD1. Trimming removed 2 bases from V and 10 bases from J; junction bases left unmatched: 3. Germline CDR1 is MGHRA and CDR2 is YSYEKL. This CDR3 region has 12 residues. In DNA, the CDR3 is TGCGCCAGCAGCCAAAGGGGGACAGGAGCTTTCTTT. This codes for CASSQRGTGAFF.

The V and J genes are TRBV5-5 and TRBJ2-7; TRBD2 matches 12 bases. The CDR3 length is 18 residues. V was clipped by 6 bases and J by 0 bases; unmatched bases: 13. Germline values: CDR1 SGHKS, CDR2 YYEKEE (reference sequence). In DNA form, the CDR3 reads TGTGCCAGCACCAATCACGGACTAGCGGGAATGAGCTCCTACGAGCAGTACTTC. Protein product: CASTNHGLAGMSSYEQYF.

The chain uses TRBV5-1 and TRBJ1-3, with D perhaps TRBD1 (6 bases). The germline gives CDR1 SGHRS, CDR2 YFSETQ. This CDR3 contains 15 residues. Trimming left V 4 bases short and J 0 bases short, with 11 bases between. In DNA, the CDR3 is TGCGCCAGCAGCCTGTCGACAGGCTCTGGAAACACCATATATTTT. It yields the protein CASSLSTGSGNTIYF.

This chain links TRBV2 with TRBJ1-5; D is perhaps TRBD1 (5 bases). CDR3 length equals 16 residues. The ends were cut back, 2 bases at V and 4 bases at J, with 15 bases in the middle. Germline V gene sequence: CDR1 SNHLY, CDR2 FYNNEI. CDR3 sequence (DNA): TGTGCCAGCAGTGAATTGGGGCAGGGTTTTAATCAGCCCCAGCATTTT. It specifies CASSELGQGFNQPQHF.

The V gene is TRBV18, the J gene TRBJ1-1; no firm D call. V lost 2 bases and J 0 bases, leaving 7 bases between the germline ends. The CDR3 loop spans 14 amino acids. Per the germline V gene, CDR1 is KGHSH and CDR2 is LQKENI. The CDR3: CASSPAAVNTEAFF. The CDR3 nucleotides are TGTGCCAGCTCACCAGCGGCAGTGAACACTGAAGCTTTCTTT.

This sequence joins TRBV2 and TRBJ2-1; possible D gene TRBD1, 6 bases. V lost 4 bases, J lost 0 bases, and 16 bases lay in between. Germline loops: CDR1 SNHLY, CDR2 FYNNEI. The CDR3 contains 17 residues. The CDR3 DNA reads as TGTGCCAGCAGTGGAAGTGGACAGTGGAGCTCCTACAATGAGCAGTTCTTC. It is translated as CASSGSGQWSSYNEQFF.

The chain joins TRBV28 to TRBJ1-5, with TRBD1 matching over 12 bases. V shed 4 bases and J 6 bases; nucleotides not matched to a gene: 1. The CDR3 sequence is 14 residues long. CDR1 is MDHEN and CDR2 is SYDVKM in the germline V gene. Here the CDR3 reads CASSWDRGLQPQHF. The CDR3 nucleotides are TGTGCCAGCAGTTGGGACAGGGGGCTTCAGCCCCAGCATTTT.

This chain uses TRBV11-3 with TRBJ2-7, with 8 bases matching TRBD1. CDR3 length: 14 residues. The V gene end was trimmed by 4 bases and the J gene end by 2 bases; junction bases not matched to a gene: 4. Germline assignment: CDR1 SGHNT and CDR2 YENEEA. CDR3 region: CASSYPDRAYEQYF. The CDR3 region has the DNA TGTGCCAGCAGCTATCCGGACAGGGCCTACGAGCAGTACTTC.

The chain joins TRBV7-9 to TRBJ1-2; D is ambiguous. Germline loops: CDR1 SEHNR, CDR2 FQNEAQ (reference sequence). The CDR3 has 16 residues. Between the trimmed V and J ends, which lost 1 base and 7 bases, there was a span of 19 bases. The CDR3 loop reads CASSLDHWEEDSGYTF. The CDR3 nucleotides read TGTGCCAGCAGCTTAGACCATTGGGAGGAGGATAGTGGCTACACCTTC. The full variable domain, rest sourced from reference TRBV7-9 and TRBJ1-2, is DTGVSQNPRHKITKRGQNVTFRCDPISEHNRLYWYRQTLGQGPEFLTYFQNEAQLEKSRLLSDRFSAERPKGSFSTLEIQRTEQGDSAMYLCASSLDHWEEDSGYTFGSGTRLTVV.

The sample holds one count of this clone. The V call is TRBV9, the J call TRBJ2-7, with D perhaps being TRBD1 or TRBD2 (5 bases each). Germline-derived CDR1 and CDR2 are SGDLS and YYNGEE. This CDR3 comprises 14 residues. With 4 bases removed from V and 4 bases from J, the gap between germline ends came to 15 bases. CDR3 loop: CASSPGLWGYEQYF. The CDR3, as DNA: TGTGCCAGCAGCCCCGGCCTCTGGGGGTACGAGCAGTACTTC.

The genes are TRBV5-4 and TRBJ1-2; D is undetermined. Germline V gene lookup returns CDR1 SGHNT and CDR2 YYREEE (reference sequence). The CDR3 is made up of 12 amino acids. Deletions cut 0 bases from V and 13 bases from J, with 13 bases between. The CDR3 region is CASSLEVGSPTF. In DNA form, the CDR3 reads TGTGCCAGCAGCTTGGAGGTGGGATCCCCCACCTTC.

The chain uses TRBV5-4 and TRBJ2-1; TRBD2 aligns across 11 bases. Germline V gene lookup returns CDR1 SGHNT and CDR2 YYREEE (reference sequence). Trimming took 4 bases from V and 3 from J; bases not matched to a gene: 3. The CDR3 contains 15 residues. This CDR3 reads CASSPLAGDYNEQFF. In nucleotides, the CDR3 is TGTGCCAGCAGCCCACTAGCGGGGGACTACAATGAGCAGTTCTTC.

The chain is built from TRBV7-9 and TRBJ1-2, with TRBD1 identical over 7 bases. J lost 7 bases, V lost 8 bases, and 13 bases had no gene match. This CDR3 has 14 amino acids. Germline V gene data show CDR1 as SEHNR and CDR2 as FQNEAQ (reference sequence). The CDR3 DNA follows: TGTGCCAGCCCACTGACAGGGCTGAGTGTTGGCTACACCTTC. It is translated as CASPLTGLSVGYTF.

The chain recombines TRBV2 with TRBJ1-5; D remains unclear. Germline CDR1 is SNHLY and CDR2 is FYNNEI. V dropped 1 base and J dropped 2 bases, with 6 bases sitting between them. This CDR3 has 14 residues. In nucleotides, the CDR3 is TGTGCCAGCAGTGAAGACGGGGGCAATCAGCCCCAGCATTTT. Translated: CASSEDGGNQPQHF.

The V gene is TRBV6-1, the J gene TRBJ1-1, with D unresolved. The CDR3 has 11 amino acids. Germline CDR1 is MNHNS and CDR2 is SASEGT. Trimming stripped 2 bases from V and 4 bases from J, with 2 bases between. CDR3 protein: CASSEFTEAFF. DNA for the CDR3: TGTGCCAGCAGTGAATTCACTGAAGCTTTCTTT.

The chain links TRBV4-3 to TRBJ2-5, with 8 positions matching TRBD1. Germline trimming cut 4 bases from V and 5 bases from J; bases unmatched to any gene: 12. Germline V gene data show CDR1 as LGHNA and CDR2 as YSLEER. This CDR3 contains 16 residues. The CDR3 DNA reads as TGCGCCAGCAGCCGCACTGCAGGGGGCTTTGGGGAGACCCAGTACTTC. Translated, it gives CASSRTAGGFGETQYF.

The chain uses TRBV6-1 and TRBJ2-1; 7 nucleotides line up with TRBD2. Unmatched junction bases numbered 7, after V lost 1 base and J lost 4 bases. The CDR3 is 16 amino acids. Germline values: CDR1 MNHNS, CDR2 SASEGT. The CDR3 nucleotides are TGTGCCAGCAGTGAAGGGCTAGCGGAGCCATACAATGAGCAGTTCTTC. This gives the protein CASSEGLAEPYNEQFF.

This chain links TRBV4-1 with TRBJ2-5; TRBD2 matches at 10 bases. The CDR3 is made up of 14 amino acids. Losses at the gene ends were 4 bases for V and 5 bases for J; bases not matched to a gene: 4. The germline CDR1 and CDR2 sequences are MGHRA and YSYEKL. The CDR3 region is CASSPASGSETQYF. The CDR3 DNA is TGCGCCAGCAGCCCCGCTAGCGGGAGTGAGACCCAGTACTTC.

This clone was found a few times. J is TRBJ1-6 and V is TRBV18; D may be TRBD1 (6 bases). CDR1 and CDR2 from the germline V gene are KGHSH and LQKENI. V was trimmed by 4 bases and J by 12 bases, leaving 13 bases between them. CDR3 length: 13 residues. The CDR3 DNA sequence: TGTGCCAGCTCACTTGCGGACAGCAGACCCCTCCACTTT. Amino acids: CASSLADSRPLHF.

This chain joins TRBV19 and TRBJ1-1; TRBD1 agrees at 9 bases. The CDR3 covers 14 residues. Germline CDR1 LNHDA, CDR2 SQIVND (reference sequence). V shed 4 bases, J shed 5 bases, and the junction held 5 bases outside the gene matches. This CDR3 is CASSTGQGTTEAFF. The CDR3 DNA sequence: TGTGCCAGTAGTACAGGACAGGGGACGACTGAAGCTTTCTTT.

This clone showed up just once. The chain has TRBV14 and TRBJ1-1; D is unclear. The V end was cut by 0 bases, the J end by 0 bases, with 5 bases between. CDR3 size: 14 residues. CDR1 and CDR2 from the germline V gene are SGHDN and FVKESK. CDR3 amino acids: CASSQDLMNTEAFF. The CDR3 nucleotides are TGTGCCAGCAGCCAAGATTTGATGAACACTGAAGCTTTCTTT. Together with reference TRBV14 and TRBJ1-1, the CDR3 gives the full variable domain: EAGVTQFPSHSVIEKGQTVTLRCDPISGHDNLYWYRRVMGKEIKFLLHFVKESKQDESGMPNNRFLAERTGGTYSTLKVQPAELEDSGVYFCASSQDLMNTEAFFGQGTRLTVV.

The V gene is TRBV27, the J gene TRBJ2-6, with a tentative D call TRBD2 (5 bases). Germline-derived CDR1 and CDR2 are MNHEY and SMNVEV (reference sequence). With 4 bases removed from V and 2 bases from J, the gap between germline ends came to 9 bases. This CDR3 comprises 15 residues. As DNA, the CDR3 is TGTGCCAGCAGTTCCGTCGGGGCTGGGGCCAACGTCCTGACTTTC. Protein product: CASSSVGAGANVLTF.

V usage is TRBV5-5 and J usage is TRBJ1-2, with TRBD1 matching over 7 bases. Germline V lookup: CDR1 SGHKS, CDR2 YYEKEE (reference sequence). The J segment lost 6 bases and the V segment lost 4 bases, leaving 6 bases of the junction unmatched. This CDR3 contains 13 residues. The CDR3 here is CASSQGDYHGYTF. The CDR3 DNA reads as TGTGCCAGCAGCCAGGGGGATTATCATGGCTACACCTTC.